This T cell receptor beta chain was obtained from a study of shared clonotypes between healthy human individuals. Study background: In total, the donors were two women and a few men aged 18 to 49. CD4 naive cells filled three plates per donor, CD4 memory three, CD8 naive two and CD8 memory one.

CDR1 is SGDLS and CDR2 is YYNGEE in the germline V gene. V lost 3 bases and J 7 bases, leaving 10 bases between the germline ends. The CDR3 totals 13 residues. This table comes from immunoSEQ multiplex PCR, and its TCRdb copy is limited to in-frame clones, with some not included. This sample has hundreds of thousands of clones; about nine tenths occur once, and the top ten carry about 17%. Sequencing was carried out using memory CD8+ T cells sorted from blood. As for subset: CD45RO+ cells pooled with CCR7-negative TemRA cells. The origin of this receptor is a man aged 18 to 29 in good health. The chain carries TRBV9 and TRBJ1-4; no clear D gene. The CDR3 here is CASSADGGEKLFF. In DNA, the CDR3 is TGTGCCAGCAGCGCCGACGGCGGTGAAAAACTGTTTTTT. The whole variable domain, filled in from reference TRBV9 and TRBJ1-4, reads DSGVTQTPKHLITATGQRVTLRCSPRSGDLSVYWYQQSLDQGLQFLIQYYNGEERAKGNILERFSAQQFPDLHSELNLSSLELGDSALYFCASSADGGEKLFFGSGTQLSVL.